The 25 T cell receptor beta chains below all came from one sample that was sequenced in a study of CD8 T cells in Susac syndrome. An input of about 0.45 to 1 ug of RNA was subjected to reverse transcription using random hexamers. From the immunoSEQ multiplex PCR reads, TCRdb called clonotypes with MiXCR, one entry per CDR3 protein. Among 100,000 to 150,000 distinct CDR3 sequences listed, approximately 94% were seen once. The sequenced material came from CD4+ T cells from PBMCs. These receptors were obtained from a human donor with multiple sclerosis.

The V gene is TRBV30, the J gene TRBJ1-3; no definite D call. The V gene lost 2 bases and the J gene lost 1 base, with 18 bases spanning the gap. The CDR3 is made up of 17 amino acids. Germline V CDR1 and CDR2: GTSNPN, SVGIG (reference sequence). The CDR3 nucleotides read TGTGCCTGGAGTCTAACTCCGACCGCGCTTTCTGGAAACACCATATATTTT. It specifies CAWSLTPTALSGNTIYF.

The gene calls are TRBV20-1 and TRBJ1-1; tentatively, D is TRBD1 (6 bases). The CDR3 runs 12 residues. Per germline, CDR1 DFQATT and CDR2 SNEGSKA (reference sequence). The V end was cut by 6 bases, the J end by 7 bases, with 15 bases between. The DNA of the CDR3 is TGCAGTGCCCACCAGGGGTTGGGTGAAGCTTTCTTT. It translates to CSAHQGLGEAFF.

A single count supports this clonotype. The chain is built from TRBV12-3 or TRBV12-4 and TRBJ1-2; D uncertain. Deletions cut 5 bases from V and 0 bases from J, with 7 bases between. The CDR3 loop spans 13 amino acids. Here the CDR3 DNA reads TGTGCCAGCAGTCCTTTGGCTAACTATGGCTACACCTTC. This encodes CASSPLANYGYTF.

This chain joins TRBV20-1 and TRBJ2-3, with TRBD1 matching 9 bases. CDR1 DFQATT and CDR2 SNEGSKA come from the germline V gene (reference sequence). This CDR3 region has 15 residues. V shed 4 bases and J 0 bases; nucleotides not matched to a gene: 5. CDR3 nucleotides: TGCAGTGCTAACTCCGGGACAGGGAGCACAGATACGCAGTATTTT. The encoded protein is CSANSGTGSTDTQYF.

The chain is built from TRBV7-2 and TRBJ1-1; D is ambiguous. CDR3 length: 13 residues. Germline CDR1 and CDR2: SGHTA and FQGNSA. Deletions cut 2 bases from V and 0 bases from J, with 4 bases between. The chain's CDR3 is CASSLPLNTEAFF. DNA for the CDR3: TGTGCCAGCAGCTTACCTTTGAACACTGAAGCTTTCTTT.

The chain joins TRBV19 to TRBJ1-2; no clear D gene. Germline CDR1 LNHDA, CDR2 SQIVND (reference sequence). Trimming took off 3 bases at V and 1 base at J, with 12 bases between the two ends. This CDR3 spans 15 amino acids. CDR3 protein: CASSIVNRVNYGYTF. DNA of the CDR3: TGTGCCAGTAGTATTGTCAACCGGGTTAACTATGGCTACACCTTC.

The rearrangement links TRBV29-1 to TRBJ1-5; weak D call: TRBD1 (5 bases). The V gene's germline CDR1 is SQVTM and CDR2 ANQGSEA. V shed 7 bases and J shed 1 base, with 11 bases lying between them. There are 13 residues in the CDR3. The CDR3 bases are TGCAGCGCCGGGGAGGGGAGCAATCAGCCCCAGCATTTT. It translates to CSAGEGSNQPQHF.

V usage is TRBV18 and J usage is TRBJ1-5; D unresolved. In germline, CDR1 is KGHSH, CDR2 LQKENI. The CDR3 loop spans 13 amino acids. V lost 6 bases, J lost 5 bases, and 11 bases lay in between. The CDR3 nucleotides read TGTGCCAGCTCGGCGGGAGAGGATCAGCCCCAGCATTTT. Amino acids: CASSAGEDQPQHF.

The chain combines TRBV5-1 with TRBJ2-2; no reliable D call. The CDR3 totals 13 residues. Looked up from germline, CDR1 is SGHRS and CDR2 is YFSETQ. V was trimmed by 0 bases and J by 5 bases, leaving 5 bases between them. The CDR3 coding sequence is TGCGCCAGCAGCTTGGAGCAGACCGGGGAGCTGTTTTTT. As protein: CASSLEQTGELFF.

This clonotype occurred once. The DNA for the CDR3 is TGCAGTGCTTCCCAGGGGGATACGCAGTATTTT. As protein: CSASQGDTQYF. The genes are TRBV20-1 and TRBJ2-3; a weak D match, TRBD1 (6 bases). The germline CDR1 and CDR2 sequences are DFQATT and SNEGSKA (reference sequence). V lost 5 bases to trimming and J lost 6 bases, with 9 bases between them. The CDR3 spans 11 residues.

This chain connects TRBV19 to TRBJ1-2; a weak D match, TRBD1 (5 bases). The CDR3 extends over 16 amino acids. Germline V gene data show CDR1 as LNHDA and CDR2 as SQIVND (reference sequence). V was cut by 1 base and J by 8 bases, with 20 bases left in between. The CDR3 protein is CASSIVMIGAEGGYTF. Here the CDR3 DNA reads TGTGCCAGTAGTATAGTTATGATCGGGGCGGAAGGAGGCTACACCTTC.

The rearrangement uses TRBV29-1 and TRBJ1-1; D gene unclear. The CDR3 loop spans 11 amino acids. CDR1 is SQVTM and CDR2 is ANQGSEA in the germline V gene. V lost 4 bases to trimming and J lost 10 bases, with 13 bases between them. In nucleotides, the CDR3 is TGCAGCGTTGTTCCGACCCGGGGAGCTTTCTTT. Protein: CSVVPTRGAFF.

This chain links TRBV7-2 with TRBJ1-5; tentatively, D is TRBD1 (6 bases). V gave up 4 bases and J gave up 9 bases, with 13 bases separating them. This CDR3 comprises 13 residues. CDR1 is SGHTA and CDR2 is FQGNSA in the germline V gene. CDR3 DNA sequence: TGTGCCAGCAGCTCGAGTACAGGGTCGCCCCAGCATTTT. Translation: CASSSSTGSPQHF. The full variable domain, with the rest looked up from reference TRBV7-2 and TRBJ1-5, is GAGVSQSPSNKVTEKGKDVELRCDPISGHTALYWYRQSLGQGLEFLIYFQGNSAPDKSGLPSDRFSAERTGGSVSTLTIQRTQQEDSAVYLCASSSSTGSPQHFGDGTRLSIL.

The chain employs TRBV5-1 and TRBJ2-1, with 7 bases aligning to TRBD2. The CDR3 is 16 residues long. Germline CDR1 reads SGHRS; CDR2 reads YFSETQ. After removal of 5 bases from V and 3 bases from J, the junction contained 11 bases not matched to a gene. As DNA, the CDR3 is TGCGCCAGCAGGGATTACGGGAGGACCCACTACAATGAGCAGTTCTTC. Translated: CASRDYGRTHYNEQFF.

V is TRBV5-4 and J is TRBJ1-6, with 7 bases aligning to TRBD1. Trimming at V came to 0 bases and at J to 11 bases, leaving 5 bases not matched to a gene. CDR1 is SGHNT, CDR2 YYREEE, per germline (reference sequence). This CDR3 contains 14 residues. The CDR3 region is CASSLGDSLAPLHF. The CDR3, as DNA: TGTGCCAGCAGCTTGGGGGACAGTTTGGCACCCCTCCACTTT.

This chain links TRBV7-9 with TRBJ2-6; D is ambiguous. Germline CDR1 and CDR2: SEHNR and FQNEAQ (reference sequence). CDR3 size: 13 residues. Between the trimmed V and J ends, which lost 8 bases and 3 bases, there was a span of 8 bases. This chain's CDR3 is CASCQSGANVLTF. Written as DNA, the CDR3 is TGTGCCAGCTGTCAGAGTGGGGCCAACGTCCTGACTTTC.

The V gene is TRBV24-1, the J gene TRBJ1-2; no clear D gene. Trimming left V 10 bases short and J 4 bases short, with 21 bases between. Germline V gene sequence: CDR1 KGHDR, CDR2 SFDVKD. The CDR3 extends over 15 amino acids. The CDR3 sequence: CATEVKGLSTYGYTF. The CDR3, as DNA: TGTGCCACGGAGGTGAAGGGTTTATCAACCTATGGCTACACCTTC.

The rearrangement uses TRBV3-1 and TRBJ2-5; D gene ambiguous. V lost 4 bases and J lost 3, with 12 bases in between. This CDR3 is built from 14 residues. Germline V gene lookup returns CDR1 LGHDT and CDR2 YNNKEL (reference sequence). DNA for the CDR3: TGTGCCAGCAGCCCACGTCTCTCAAAAGAGACCCAGTACTTC. Protein sequence: CASSPRLSKETQYF.

V gene TRBV19 combines with J gene TRBJ2-1; D possibly uses TRBD1 or TRBD2 (5 bases each). The ends were cut back, 3 bases at V and 6 bases at J, with 15 bases in the middle. The CDR3 has 15 amino acids. Germline CDR1 is LNHDA and CDR2 is SQIVND (reference sequence). The chain's CDR3 is CASSIPTGPLNEQFF. CDR3 coding DNA: TGTGCCAGTAGTATCCCCACGGGGCCCCTCAATGAGCAGTTCTTC.

The chain employs TRBV18 and TRBJ2-7; D is unresolved. This CDR3 is built from 15 residues. Germline values: CDR1 KGHSH, CDR2 LQKENI. Deletions cut 0 bases from V and 3 bases from J, with 12 bases between. The CDR3 region is CASSPPARAGYEQYF. The CDR3 DNA follows: TGTGCCAGCTCACCACCTGCAAGGGCAGGCTACGAGCAGTACTTC.

The chain couples TRBV2 to TRBJ1-2; D remains unclear. Germline CDR1 SNHLY, CDR2 FYNNEI. The CDR3 sequence is 11 residues long. V lost 10 bases and J lost 2, with 8 bases in between. The CDR3 here is CATAANYGYTF. DNA of the CDR3: TGTGCCACCGCGGCGAACTATGGCTACACCTTC.

The rearrangement joins TRBV2 to TRBJ1-4; weak D call: TRBD1 (5 bases). This CDR3 spans 14 amino acids. Germline loops: CDR1 SNHLY, CDR2 FYNNEI. Deletions cut 6 bases from V and 7 bases from J, with 15 bases between. In DNA, the CDR3 is TGTGCCAGCAGCAGGACAACCTGGGGTGAAAAACTGTTTTTT. It encodes CASSRTTWGEKLFF.

This chain uses TRBV3-1 with TRBJ2-1; D not resolved. Germline assignment: CDR1 LGHDT and CDR2 YNNKEL (reference sequence). V lost 4 bases to trimming and J lost 0 bases, with 10 bases between them. This CDR3 is 15 amino acids long. CDR3 region: CASSPTRSSYNEQFF. CDR3 sequence (DNA): TGTGCCAGCAGCCCGACTCGCAGCTCCTACAATGAGCAGTTCTTC.

The J gene is TRBJ2-3, the V gene TRBV6-2 or TRBV6-3, with 7 nucleotides matching TRBD2. CDR3 length: 14 residues. Per the germline V gene, CDR1 is MNHEY and CDR2 is SVGEGT. Unmatched junction bases numbered 15, after V lost 10 bases and J lost 8 bases. The CDR3: CATRTAGVSVTQYF. CDR3 DNA sequence: TGTGCCACCAGGACCGCGGGGGTATCAGTTACGCAGTATTTT.

Worth noting for this clonotype: The junction departs from germline at one end; a sequencing error may be responsible. This chain joins TRBV20-1 and TRBJ1-6, with a weak D call TRBD1 (5 bases). Looked up from germline, CDR1 is DFQATT and CDR2 is SNEGSKA (reference sequence). CDR3 length: 16 amino acids. The CDR3 here is CSAMTPTESSNSPLHF. For the CDR3, the DNA is TGCAGTGCTATGACTCCGACAGAATCCTCTAATTCACCCCTCCACTTT.